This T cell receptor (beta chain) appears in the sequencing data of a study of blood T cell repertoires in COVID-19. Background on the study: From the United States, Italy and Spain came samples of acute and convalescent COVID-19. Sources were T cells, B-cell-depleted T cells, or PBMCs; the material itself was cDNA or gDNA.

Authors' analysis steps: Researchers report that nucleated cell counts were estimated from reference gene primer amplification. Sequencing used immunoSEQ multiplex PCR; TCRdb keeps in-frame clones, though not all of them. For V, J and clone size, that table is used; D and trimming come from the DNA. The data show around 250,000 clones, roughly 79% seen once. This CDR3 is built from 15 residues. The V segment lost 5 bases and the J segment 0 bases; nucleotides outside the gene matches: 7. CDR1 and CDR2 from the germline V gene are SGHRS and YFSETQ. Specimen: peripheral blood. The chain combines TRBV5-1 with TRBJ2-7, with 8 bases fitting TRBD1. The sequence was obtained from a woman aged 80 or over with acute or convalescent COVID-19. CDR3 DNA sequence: TGCGCCAGCAGTGCCGGTGGACAGGGCTCCTACGAGCAGTACTTC. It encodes CASSAGGQGSYEQYF.